This TCR beta chain was identified in a study of shared clonotypes between healthy human individuals. Positive CCR7 selection of CD45RO-negative cells yielded the naive CD8 cells, and terminally differentiated effector memory CD45RA+ cells were excluded. The CDR3 runs to 17 residues. The V segment lost 2 bases and the J segment 0 bases; nucleotides outside the gene matches: 5. Germline V gene data show CDR1 as SGHRS and CDR2 as YFSETQ. Using immunoSEQ multiplex PCR, the repertoire was profiled, and TCRdb retains in-frame clones only, with some absent. Of around 2,000,000 clones listed, under 95% are singletons.

The receptor comes from a man aged 18 to 30 in good health. Some clones in this sample may be carry-over from other donors' samples. Sequencing was carried out using naive CD8+ T cells from PBMCs. V gene TRBV5-1 combines with J gene TRBJ2-6, with 7 bases aligning to TRBD1. The DNA of the CDR3 is TGCGCCAGCAGCTTTGGGACAGTGATCTCTGGGGCCAACGTCCTGACTTTC. It specifies CASSFGTVISGANVLTF. Filled out from reference TRBV5-1 and TRBJ2-6, the complete variable domain reads KAGVTQTPRYLIKTRGQQVTLSCSPISGHRSVSWYQQTPGQGLQFLFEYFSETQRNKGNFPGRFSGRQFSNSRSEMNVSTLELGDSALYLCASSFGTVISGANVLTFGAGSRLTVL.